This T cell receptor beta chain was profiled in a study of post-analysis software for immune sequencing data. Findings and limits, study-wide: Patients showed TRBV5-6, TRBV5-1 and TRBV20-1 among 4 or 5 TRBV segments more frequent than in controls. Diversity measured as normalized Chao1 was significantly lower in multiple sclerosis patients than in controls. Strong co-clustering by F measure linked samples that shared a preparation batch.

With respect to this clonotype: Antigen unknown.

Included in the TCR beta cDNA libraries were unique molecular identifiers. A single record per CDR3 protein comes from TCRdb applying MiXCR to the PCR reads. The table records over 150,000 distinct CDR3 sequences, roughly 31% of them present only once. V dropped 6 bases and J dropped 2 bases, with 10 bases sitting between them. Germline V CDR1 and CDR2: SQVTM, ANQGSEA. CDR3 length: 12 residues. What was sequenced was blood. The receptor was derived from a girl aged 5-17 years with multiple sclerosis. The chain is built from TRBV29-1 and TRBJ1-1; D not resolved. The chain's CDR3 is CSVTGSNTEAFF. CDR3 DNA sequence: TGCAGCGTGACCGGGAGCAACACTGAAGCTTTCTTT.